The 21 T cell receptor beta chains given below trace back to one sample, sequenced in a study of blood T cell repertoires in COVID-19. Clones were read by immunoSEQ multiplex PCR, and TCRdb kept only the in-frame ones, dropping some. Of over 200,000 clones listed, just under 90% are singletons. The sample comprised PBMCs or T cells enriched from blood (not recorded which). The receptor set was obtained from a man aged 30 to 45 who had recovered from COVID-19.

This rearrangement joins TRBV11-2 to TRBJ2-5; 7 nucleotides line up with TRBD2. From germline, CDR1 is SGHAT and CDR2 FQNNGV. The CDR3 contains 20 residues. The V segment lost 0 bases and the J segment 7 bases; nucleotides outside the gene matches: 23. CDR3 protein: CASSLDMLHSSGVARGTQYF. CDR3 nucleotide sequence: TGTGCCAGCAGCTTAGATATGCTGCACTCGAGCGGGGTGGCTCGAGGGACCCAGTACTTC.

The chain carries TRBV12-3 or TRBV12-4 and TRBJ2-1; 8 nucleotides align to TRBD1. CDR3 length: 13 amino acids. The V and J ends lost 3 bases and 8 bases, in that order; junction bases with no gene match: 3. The CDR3 bases are TGTGCCAGCAGTTTTCAGGGGGCATATGAGCAGTTCTTC. Its translation is CASSFQGAYEQFF.

This rearrangement joins TRBV6-2 or TRBV6-3 to TRBJ1-4; 8 nucleotides agree with TRBD1. The CDR3 is made up of 14 amino acids. Germline values: CDR1 MNHEY, CDR2 SVGEGT. V lost 3 bases and J lost 7; bases outside the gene matches: 4. The CDR3 DNA reads as TGTGCCAGCAGTTATGGCAGGGGGCGTGAAAAACTGTTTTTT. Its translation: CASSYGRGREKLFF.

The rearrangement uses TRBV7-8 and TRBJ2-7; no definite D call. Germline V lookup: CDR1 SGHVS, CDR2 FQNEAQ. This CDR3 region has 14 residues. V gave up 3 bases and J gave up 2 bases, with 11 bases separating them. The CDR3 is CASSFGTTPYEQYF. The CDR3 coding sequence is TGTGCCAGCAGCTTTGGCACTACTCCCTACGAGCAGTACTTC. Variable domain in full (rest from reference TRBV7-8 and TRBJ2-7): GAGVSQSPRYKVAKRGQDVALRCDPISGHVSLFWYQQALGQGPEFLTYFQNEAQLDKSGLPSDRFFAERPEGSVSTLKIQRTQQEDSAVYLCASSFGTTPYEQYFGPGTRLTVT.

The rearrangement links TRBV5-6 to TRBJ1-2; D gene uncertain. This CDR3 has 12 residues. CDR1 is SGHDT, CDR2 YYEEEE, per germline. Trimming took 4 bases from V and 10 from J, leaving 14 bases between them. In nucleotides, the CDR3 is TGTGCCAGCAGCCCCGATCGGGGTATCTACACCTTC. Amino acid sequence: CASSPDRGIYTF.

The genes are TRBV28 and TRBJ2-7; TRBD2 matches at 15 bases. The J segment lost 0 bases and the V segment lost 7 bases, leaving 10 bases of the junction unmatched. This CDR3 contains 18 residues. CDR1 and CDR2 (germline): MDHEN, SYDVKM. CDR3 nucleotides: TGTGCCAGCAAAACGGGACTAGCGGGAGGAAGAGACTCCTACGAGCAGTACTTC. Translating gives CASKTGLAGGRDSYEQYF.

V usage is TRBV5-1 and J usage is TRBJ2-7; no clear D gene. V lost 5 bases and J 2 bases, leaving 20 bases between the germline ends. This CDR3 has 16 residues. Germline V gene sequence: CDR1 SGHRS, CDR2 YFSETQ. The CDR3 region has the DNA TGCGCCAGCAGTACCAACCCCAGGAAACCAACCTACGAGCAGTACTTC. Encoded protein: CASSTNPRKPTYEQYF.

The chain combines TRBV19 with TRBJ2-7, with 8 nucleotides matching TRBD2. V dropped 1 base and J dropped 2; count of bases not matched to a gene: 1. This CDR3 region has 14 residues. Germline loops: CDR1 LNHDA, CDR2 SQIVND (reference sequence). CDR3 sequence (DNA): TGTGCCAGTAGTATAGCGGGAGGGACCTACGAGCAGTACTTC. As protein: CASSIAGGTYEQYF.

Comments on this clone: A junction boundary mismatches the germline segment, possibly from a read error. The V gene is TRBV6-2 or TRBV6-3, the J gene TRBJ1-6; 10 bases map to TRBD1. CDR3 size: 17 residues. CDR1 and CDR2 from the germline V gene are MNHEY and SVGEGT. This chain's CDR3 is CASRYSATGGINSPLHF. The DNA for the CDR3 is TGTGCCAGCAGATACTCCGCGACAGGGGGCATTAATTCACCCCTCCACTTT.

Worth noting for this clone: Other nucleotide sequences in the sample specify the same CDR3. The chain has TRBV9 and TRBJ2-7, with a weak D call TRBD1 (5 bases). V lost 0 bases to trimming and J lost 4 bases, with 11 bases between them. The CDR3 is 14 amino acids. Germline CDR1 reads SGDLS; CDR2 reads YYNGEE. The CDR3: CASSVGQGTYEQYF. CDR3 coding DNA: TGTGCCAGCAGCGTAGGGCAGGGAACGTACGAGCAGTACTTC.

This chain uses TRBV7-2 with TRBJ2-3, with a weak D call TRBD2 (5 bases). V lost 3 bases to trimming and J lost 0 bases, with 16 bases between them. Germline CDR1 is SGHTA and CDR2 is FQGNSA. This CDR3 is 17 amino acids long. The CDR3 DNA reads as TGTGCCAGCAGCTTCAAGCTGTTAGCGACTAGCACAGATACGCAGTATTTT. This codes for CASSFKLLATSTDTQYF.

The chain has TRBV6-5 and TRBJ2-7; 8 positions agree with TRBD2. CDR3 length: 14 amino acids. Germline trimming cut 7 bases from V and 4 bases from J; bases unmatched to any gene: 9. Germline V lookup: CDR1 MNHEY, CDR2 SVGAGI. The CDR3 spells CASKRGVAGYEQYF. CDR3 nucleotides: TGTGCCAGCAAACGGGGGGTAGCGGGGTACGAGCAGTACTTC.

The chain joins TRBV7-2 to TRBJ2-2; 14 nucleotides agree with TRBD2. Germline assignment: CDR1 SGHTA and CDR2 FQGNSA. The CDR3 is made up of 18 amino acids. With 3 bases clipped from V and 13 bases from J, the junction kept 16 bases outside the gene matches. CDR3 in amino acids: CASSLVPGLAGVGGLLFF. CDR3 nucleotides: TGTGCCAGCAGCTTGGTGCCGGGACTAGCGGGAGTCGGGGGTCTGCTGTTTTTT.

This clone has just one count. The rearrangement links TRBV11-2 to TRBJ1-2; 10 nucleotides match TRBD1. The CDR3 is 15 residues long. J lost 3 bases, V lost 4 bases, and 5 bases had no gene match. Per the germline V gene, CDR1 is SGHAT and CDR2 is FQNNGV. The CDR3 sequence: CASSSRTGGDYGYTF. The CDR3 DNA sequence: TGTGCCAGCAGCTCCCGGACAGGGGGAGACTATGGCTACACCTTC.

The V gene is TRBV14, the J gene TRBJ2-7; 11 bases align to TRBD2. The CDR3 extends over 14 amino acids. Germline V gene data show CDR1 as SGHDN and CDR2 as FVKESK. The V and J ends lost 6 bases and 4 bases, in that order; junction bases with no gene match: 5. The CDR3 spells CASSYTSGGYEQYF. In DNA, the CDR3 is TGTGCCAGCAGTTATACTAGCGGGGGTTACGAGCAGTACTTC.

The rearrangement joins TRBV10-3 to TRBJ1-6; tentatively, D is TRBD1 (5 bases). CDR1 and CDR2 (germline): ENHRY, SYGVKD. This CDR3 has 14 amino acids. The germline V and J ends were trimmed by 3 bases and 7 bases, with 10 bases remaining between them. The CDR3 region has the DNA TGTGCCATCAGTGATTCAGGGCGGAATTCACCCCTCCACTTT. It is translated as CAISDSGRNSPLHF.

V is TRBV19 and J is TRBJ2-7; possibly TRBD2 for D (6 bases). This CDR3 is built from 14 residues. CDR1 and CDR2 from the germline V gene are LNHDA and SQIVND (reference sequence). V lost 1 base, J lost 2 bases, and 9 bases lay in between. Written as DNA, the CDR3 is TGTGCCAGTAGTATAGGGGAGGACCCCTACGAGCAGTACTTC. Residues: CASSIGEDPYEQYF.

V usage is TRBV29-1 and J usage is TRBJ2-6, with D tentatively TRBD1 (6 bases). Trimming shortened V by 7 bases and J by 2 bases, and 18 bases separated the two germline ends. Germline V gene sequence: CDR1 SQVTM, CDR2 ANQGSEA. The CDR3 is made up of 16 amino acids. The CDR3 bases are TGCAGCGGCCCAATCAGGGGTAGGCCTGGGGCCAACGTCCTGACTTTC. It specifies CSGPIRGRPGANVLTF.

The chain joins TRBV5-1 to TRBJ1-3, with 8 bases matching TRBD1. The germline V gene encodes CDR1 SGHRS and CDR2 YFSETQ. CDR3 length: 16 amino acids. Germline trimming cut 1 base from V and 3 bases from J; bases unmatched to any gene: 6. CDR3 in amino acids: CASSLSGGLDGNTIYF. The DNA of the CDR3 is TGCGCCAGCAGCTTGTCAGGGGGCCTTGATGGAAACACCATATATTTT.

The chain couples TRBV6-5 to TRBJ1-2, with D hard to call. This CDR3 is 14 amino acids long. The germline gives CDR1 MNHEY, CDR2 SVGAGI. Between the trimmed V and J ends, which lost 0 bases and 2 bases, there was a span of 7 bases. CDR3 loop: CASSYSEQNYGYTF. CDR3 DNA: TGTGCCAGCAGTTACTCTGAACAAAACTATGGCTACACCTTC.

The chain has TRBV27 and TRBJ2-7, with 7 nucleotides matching TRBD2. Trimming removed 5 bases from V and 5 bases from J; junction bases left unmatched: 6. The CDR3 runs 13 residues. From germline, CDR1 is MNHEY and CDR2 SMNVEV (reference sequence). CDR3 in DNA: TGTGCCAGCAGTCCAAAACGGGGGGACGAGCAGTACTTC. Its protein is CASSPKRGDEQYF.